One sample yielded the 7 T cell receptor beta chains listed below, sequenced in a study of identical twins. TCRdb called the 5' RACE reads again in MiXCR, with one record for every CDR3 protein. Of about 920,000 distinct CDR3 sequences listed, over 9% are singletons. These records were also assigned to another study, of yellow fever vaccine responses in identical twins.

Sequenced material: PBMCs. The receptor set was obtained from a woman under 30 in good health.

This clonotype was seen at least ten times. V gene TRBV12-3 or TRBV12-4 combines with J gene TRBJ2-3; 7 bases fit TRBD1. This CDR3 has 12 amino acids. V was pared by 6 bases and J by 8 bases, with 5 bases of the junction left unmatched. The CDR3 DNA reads TGTGCCAGCAGCGACAGGGTCGGTACGCAGTATTTT. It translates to CASSDRVGTQYF.

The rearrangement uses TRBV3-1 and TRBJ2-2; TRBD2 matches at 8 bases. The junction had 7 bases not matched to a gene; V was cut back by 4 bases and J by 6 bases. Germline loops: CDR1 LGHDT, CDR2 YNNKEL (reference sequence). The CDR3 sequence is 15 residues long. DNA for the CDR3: TGTGCCAGCAGCCGCCTAGCGGGTATCTCCGGGGAGCTGTTTTTT. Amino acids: CASSRLAGISGELFF.

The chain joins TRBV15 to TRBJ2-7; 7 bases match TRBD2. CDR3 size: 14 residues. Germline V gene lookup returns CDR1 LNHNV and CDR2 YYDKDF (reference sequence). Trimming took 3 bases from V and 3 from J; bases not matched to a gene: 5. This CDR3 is CATSSGRLGYEQYF. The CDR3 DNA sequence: TGTGCCACCAGCAGCGGGAGGCTTGGCTACGAGCAGTACTTC.

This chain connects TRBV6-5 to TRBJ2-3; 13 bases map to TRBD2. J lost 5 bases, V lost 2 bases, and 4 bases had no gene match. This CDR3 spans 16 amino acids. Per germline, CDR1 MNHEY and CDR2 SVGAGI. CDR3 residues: CASSYKLAGGQDTQYF. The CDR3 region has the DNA TGTGCCAGCAGTTACAAACTAGCGGGAGGGCAAGATACGCAGTATTTT.

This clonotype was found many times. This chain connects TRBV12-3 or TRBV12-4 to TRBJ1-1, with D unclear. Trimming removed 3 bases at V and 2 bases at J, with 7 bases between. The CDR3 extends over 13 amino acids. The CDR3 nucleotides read TGTGCCAGCAGTTTGTACGGCAACACTGAAGCTTTCTTT. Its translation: CASSLYGNTEAFF.

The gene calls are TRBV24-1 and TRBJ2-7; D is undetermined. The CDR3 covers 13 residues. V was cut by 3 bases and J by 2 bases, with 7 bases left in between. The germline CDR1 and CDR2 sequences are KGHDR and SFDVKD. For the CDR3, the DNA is TGTGCCACCAGTGATCCAAGAACCTACGAGCAGTACTTC. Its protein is CATSDPRTYEQYF.

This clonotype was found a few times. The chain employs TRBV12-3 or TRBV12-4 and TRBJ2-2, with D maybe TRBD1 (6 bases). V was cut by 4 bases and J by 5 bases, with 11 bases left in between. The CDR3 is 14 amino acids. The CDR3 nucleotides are TGTGCCAGCAGTTCTCAGGGGTGGACCGGGGAGCTGTTTTTT. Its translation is CASSSQGWTGELFF.